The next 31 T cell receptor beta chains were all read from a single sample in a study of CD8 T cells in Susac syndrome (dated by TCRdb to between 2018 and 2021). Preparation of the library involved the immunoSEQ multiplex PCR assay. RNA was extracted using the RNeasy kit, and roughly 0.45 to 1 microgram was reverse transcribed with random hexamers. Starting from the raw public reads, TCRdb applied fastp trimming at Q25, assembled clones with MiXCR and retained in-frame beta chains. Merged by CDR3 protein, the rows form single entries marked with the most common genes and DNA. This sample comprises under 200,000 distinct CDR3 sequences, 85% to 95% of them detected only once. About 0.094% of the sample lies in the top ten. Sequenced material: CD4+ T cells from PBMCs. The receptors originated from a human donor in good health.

The CDR3 nucleotides read TGTGCCAGCAGCCAAGGACCGATAGACGGCGATACGCAGTATTTT. It encodes CASSQGPIDGDTQYF. This chain links TRBV3-1 with TRBJ2-3; D remains unclear. Trimming removed 1 base at V and 6 bases at J, with 14 bases between. CDR1 is LGHDT and CDR2 is YNNKEL in the germline V gene (reference sequence). This CDR3 region has 15 residues.

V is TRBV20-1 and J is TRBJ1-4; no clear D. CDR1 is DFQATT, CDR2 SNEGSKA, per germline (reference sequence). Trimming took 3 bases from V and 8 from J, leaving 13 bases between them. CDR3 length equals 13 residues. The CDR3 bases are TGCAGTGCTAGGTCCAAGGAGGGAGAAAAACTGTTTTTT. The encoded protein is CSARSKEGEKLFF.

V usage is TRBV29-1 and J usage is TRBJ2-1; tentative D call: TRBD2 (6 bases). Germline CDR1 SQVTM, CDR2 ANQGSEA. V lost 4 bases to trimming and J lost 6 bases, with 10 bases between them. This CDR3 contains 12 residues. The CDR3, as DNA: TGCAGCGTTGCGGGAGCGGTCAATGAGCAGTTCTTC. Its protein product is CSVAGAVNEQFF.

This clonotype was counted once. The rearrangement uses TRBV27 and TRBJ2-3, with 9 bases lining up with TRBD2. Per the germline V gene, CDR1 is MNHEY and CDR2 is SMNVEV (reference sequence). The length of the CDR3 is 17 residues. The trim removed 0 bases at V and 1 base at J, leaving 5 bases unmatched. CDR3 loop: CASSLSAGGVRTDTQYF. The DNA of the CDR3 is TGTGCCAGCAGTTTATCGGCGGGGGGGGTTCGCACAGATACGCAGTATTTT.

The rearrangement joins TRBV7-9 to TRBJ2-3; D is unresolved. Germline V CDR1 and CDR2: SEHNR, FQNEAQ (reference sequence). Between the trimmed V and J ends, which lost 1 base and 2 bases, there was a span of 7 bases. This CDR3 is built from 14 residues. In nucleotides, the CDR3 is TGTGCCAGCAGCTTAGGCTGGGCCACAGATACGCAGTATTTT. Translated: CASSLGWATDTQYF.

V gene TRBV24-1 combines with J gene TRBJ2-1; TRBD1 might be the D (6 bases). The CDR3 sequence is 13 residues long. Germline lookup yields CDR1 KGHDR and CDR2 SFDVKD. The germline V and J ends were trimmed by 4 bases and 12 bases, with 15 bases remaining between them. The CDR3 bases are TGTGCCACCAGTGAGATAGATTCCAGGGGGCAGTTCTTC. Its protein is CATSEIDSRGQFF.

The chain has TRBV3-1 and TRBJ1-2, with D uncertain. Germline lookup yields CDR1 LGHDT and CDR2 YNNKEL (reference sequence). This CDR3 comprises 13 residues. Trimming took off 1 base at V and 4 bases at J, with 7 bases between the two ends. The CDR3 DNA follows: TGTGCCAGCAGCCAAGGAATCGGCTATGGCTACACCTTC. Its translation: CASSQGIGYGYTF.

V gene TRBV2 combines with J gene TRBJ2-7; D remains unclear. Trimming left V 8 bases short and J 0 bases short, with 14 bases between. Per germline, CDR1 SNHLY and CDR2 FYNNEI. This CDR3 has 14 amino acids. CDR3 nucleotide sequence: TGTGCCAGCGCTGCCAGGTTGAGCTCCTACGAGCAGTACGTC. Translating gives CASAARLSSYEQYV.

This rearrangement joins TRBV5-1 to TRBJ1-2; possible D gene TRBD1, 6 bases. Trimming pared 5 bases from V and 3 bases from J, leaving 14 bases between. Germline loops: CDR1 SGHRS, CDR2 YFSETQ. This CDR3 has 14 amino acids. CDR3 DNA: TGCGCCAGCAGAGCCGCGGGGGGCGACTATGGCTACACCTTC. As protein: CASRAAGGDYGYTF.

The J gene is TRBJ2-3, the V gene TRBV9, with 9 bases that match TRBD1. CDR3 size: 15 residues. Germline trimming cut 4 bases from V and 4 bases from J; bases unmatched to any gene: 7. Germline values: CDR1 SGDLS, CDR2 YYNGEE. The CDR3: CASSQRTGDSDTQYF. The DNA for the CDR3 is TGTGCCAGCAGCCAGAGGACAGGGGATTCAGATACGCAGTATTTT.

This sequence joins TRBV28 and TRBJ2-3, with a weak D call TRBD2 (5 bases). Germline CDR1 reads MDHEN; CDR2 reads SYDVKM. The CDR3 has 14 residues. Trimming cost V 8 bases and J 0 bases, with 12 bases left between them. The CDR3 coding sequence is TGTGCCAGCGGGGTGGGCGGGAGCACAGATACGCAGTATTTT. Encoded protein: CASGVGGSTDTQYF.

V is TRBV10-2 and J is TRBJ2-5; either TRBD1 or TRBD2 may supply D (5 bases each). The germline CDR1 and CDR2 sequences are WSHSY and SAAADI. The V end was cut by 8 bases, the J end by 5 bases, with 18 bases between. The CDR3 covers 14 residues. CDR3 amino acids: CASLRGASSETQYF. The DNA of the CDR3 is TGCGCCAGCCTCCGAGGGGCTAGCTCGGAGACCCAGTACTTC.

The CDR3 sequence: CASSPPVGNYGYTF. The DNA for the CDR3 is TGTGCCAGCAGTCCCCCGGTGGGGAACTATGGCTACACCTTC. This chain joins TRBV12-3 or TRBV12-4 and TRBJ1-2, with unresolved D. CDR3 length: 14 residues. The V gene lost 5 bases and the J gene lost 2 bases, with 12 bases spanning the gap.

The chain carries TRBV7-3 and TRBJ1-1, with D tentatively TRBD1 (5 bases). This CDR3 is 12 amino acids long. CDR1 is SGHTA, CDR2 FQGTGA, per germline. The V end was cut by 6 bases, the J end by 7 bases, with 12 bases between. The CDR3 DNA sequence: TGTGCCAGCAGTCCGGCAGGGATTGAAGCTTTCTTT. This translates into CASSPAGIEAFF.

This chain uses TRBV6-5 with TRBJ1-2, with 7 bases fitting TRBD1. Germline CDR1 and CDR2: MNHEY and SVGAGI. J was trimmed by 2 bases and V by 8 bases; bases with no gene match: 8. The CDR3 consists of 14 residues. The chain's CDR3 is CASRKGARNYGYTF. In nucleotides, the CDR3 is TGTGCCAGCCGGAAGGGGGCGCGAAACTATGGCTACACCTTC.

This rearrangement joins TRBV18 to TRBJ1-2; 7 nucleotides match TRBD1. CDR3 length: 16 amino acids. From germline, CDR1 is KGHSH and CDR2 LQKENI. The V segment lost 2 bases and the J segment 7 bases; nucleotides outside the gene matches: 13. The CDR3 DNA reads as TGTGCCAGCTCACCAGGAGCCGAAATGACAGGGATTGGCTACACCTTC. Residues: CASSPGAEMTGIGYTF.

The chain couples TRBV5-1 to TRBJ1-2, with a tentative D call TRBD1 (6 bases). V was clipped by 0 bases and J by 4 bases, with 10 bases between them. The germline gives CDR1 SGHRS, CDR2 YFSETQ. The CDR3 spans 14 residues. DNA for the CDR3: TGCGCCAGCAGCTTGGGGGCAGGGGCCTATGGCTACACCTTC. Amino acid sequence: CASSLGAGAYGYTF. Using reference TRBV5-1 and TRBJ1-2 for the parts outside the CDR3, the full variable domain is KAGVTQTPRYLIKTRGQQVTLSCSPISGHRSVSWYQQTPGQGLQFLFEYFSETQRNKGNFPGRFSGRQFSNSRSEMNVSTLELGDSALYLCASSLGAGAYGYTFGSGTRLTVV.

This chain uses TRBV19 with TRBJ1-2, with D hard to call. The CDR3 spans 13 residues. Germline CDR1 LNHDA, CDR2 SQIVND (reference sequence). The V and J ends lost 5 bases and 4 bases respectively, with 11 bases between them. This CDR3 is CASSARATYGYTF. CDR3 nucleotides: TGTGCCAGTAGTGCTAGGGCCACCTATGGCTACACCTTC.

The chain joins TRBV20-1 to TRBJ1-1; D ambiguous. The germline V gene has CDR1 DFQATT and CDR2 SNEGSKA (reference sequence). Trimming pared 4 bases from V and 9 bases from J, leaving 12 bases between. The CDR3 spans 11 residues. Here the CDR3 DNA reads TGCAGTGCTATGCCAGGCGGGAAAGCTTTCTTT. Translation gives CSAMPGGKAFF.

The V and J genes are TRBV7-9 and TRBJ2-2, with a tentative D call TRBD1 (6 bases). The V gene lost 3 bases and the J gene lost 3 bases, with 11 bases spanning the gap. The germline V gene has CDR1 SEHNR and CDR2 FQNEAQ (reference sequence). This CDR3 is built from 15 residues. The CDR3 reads CASSLRTVDTGELFF. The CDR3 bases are TGTGCCAGCAGCTTGAGGACAGTGGACACCGGGGAGCTGTTTTTT.

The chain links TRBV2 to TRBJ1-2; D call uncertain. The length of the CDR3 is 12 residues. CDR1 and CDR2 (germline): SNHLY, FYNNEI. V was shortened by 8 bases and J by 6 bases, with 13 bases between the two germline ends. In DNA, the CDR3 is TGTGCCAGCGCGGGCATCGGCGATGGCTACACCTTC. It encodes CASAGIGDGYTF.

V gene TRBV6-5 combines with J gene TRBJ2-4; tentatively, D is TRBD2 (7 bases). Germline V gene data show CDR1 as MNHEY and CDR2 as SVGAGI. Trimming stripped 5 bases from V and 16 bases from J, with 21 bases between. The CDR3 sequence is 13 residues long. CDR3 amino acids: CASSRTAGALGYF. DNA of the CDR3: TGTGCCAGCAGTCGGACTGCGGGGGCCCTCGGATACTTC.

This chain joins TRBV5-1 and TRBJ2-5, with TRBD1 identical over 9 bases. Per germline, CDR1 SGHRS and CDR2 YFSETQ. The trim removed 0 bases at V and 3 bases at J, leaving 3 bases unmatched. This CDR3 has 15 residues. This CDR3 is CASSLAGTGKETQYF. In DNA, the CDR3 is TGCGCCAGCAGCTTGGCCGGGACAGGGAAAGAGACCCAGTACTTC.

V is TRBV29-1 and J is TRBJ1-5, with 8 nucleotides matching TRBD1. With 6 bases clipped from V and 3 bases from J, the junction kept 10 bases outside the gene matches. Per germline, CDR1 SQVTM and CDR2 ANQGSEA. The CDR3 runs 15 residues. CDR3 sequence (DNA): TGCAGCGTCGCCTCCGGGACAGGCTCCAATCAGCCCCAGCATTTT. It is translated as CSVASGTGSNQPQHF. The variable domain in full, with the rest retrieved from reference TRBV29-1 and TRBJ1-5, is SAVISQKPSRDICQRGTSLTIQCQVDSQVTMMFWYRQQPGQSLTLIATANQGSEATYESGFVIDKFPISRPNLTFSTLTVSNMSPEDSSIYLCSVASGTGSNQPQHFGDGTRLSIL.

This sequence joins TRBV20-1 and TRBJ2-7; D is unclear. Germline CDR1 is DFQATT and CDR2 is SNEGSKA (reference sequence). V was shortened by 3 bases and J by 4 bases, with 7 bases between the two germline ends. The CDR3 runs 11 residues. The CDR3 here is CSASSQYEQYF. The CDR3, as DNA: TGCAGTGCTAGTTCGCAGTACGAGCAGTACTTC.

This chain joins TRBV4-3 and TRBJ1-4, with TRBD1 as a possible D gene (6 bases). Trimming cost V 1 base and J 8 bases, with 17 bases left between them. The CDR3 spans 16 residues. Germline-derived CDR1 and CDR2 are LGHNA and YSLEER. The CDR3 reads CASSQVGGQSGEKLFF. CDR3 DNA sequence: TGCGCCAGCAGCCAAGTGGGTGGACAGTCAGGAGAAAAACTGTTTTTT.

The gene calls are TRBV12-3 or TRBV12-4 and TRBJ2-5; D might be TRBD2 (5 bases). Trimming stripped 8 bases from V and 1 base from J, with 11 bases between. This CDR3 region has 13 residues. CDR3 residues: CASSPSSQETQYF. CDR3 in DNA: TGTGCCAGCTCGCCTAGCAGCCAAGAGACCCAGTACTTC.

CDR3 in amino acids: CASSYSTGRVQETQYF. CDR3 coding DNA: TGTGCCAGCAGTTACTCGACAGGGAGGGTTCAAGAGACCCAGTACTTC. This chain links TRBV6-6 with TRBJ2-5; possibly TRBD1 or TRBD2 for D (7 bases each). CDR1 and CDR2 (germline): MNHNY, SVGAGI (reference sequence). The V end lost 0 bases, the J end lost 2 bases, and 13 bases lay between the germline ends. The CDR3 sequence is 16 residues long.

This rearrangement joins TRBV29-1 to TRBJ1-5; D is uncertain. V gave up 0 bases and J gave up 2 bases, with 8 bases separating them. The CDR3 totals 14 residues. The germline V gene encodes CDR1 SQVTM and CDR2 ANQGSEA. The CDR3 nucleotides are TGCAGCGTTGAAGATAACACGGGCAATCAGCCCCAGCATTTT. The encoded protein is CSVEDNTGNQPQHF. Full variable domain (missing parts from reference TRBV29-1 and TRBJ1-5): SAVISQKPSRDICQRGTSLTIQCQVDSQVTMMFWYRQQPGQSLTLIATANQGSEATYESGFVIDKFPISRPNLTFSTLTVSNMSPEDSSIYLCSVEDNTGNQPQHFGDGTRLSIL.

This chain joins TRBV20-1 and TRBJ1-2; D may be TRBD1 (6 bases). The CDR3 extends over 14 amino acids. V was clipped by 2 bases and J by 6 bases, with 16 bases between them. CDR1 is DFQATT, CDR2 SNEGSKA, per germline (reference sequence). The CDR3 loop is CSARLPGGAHGYTF. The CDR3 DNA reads TGCAGTGCTAGACTACCGGGGGGGGCTCATGGCTACACCTTC.

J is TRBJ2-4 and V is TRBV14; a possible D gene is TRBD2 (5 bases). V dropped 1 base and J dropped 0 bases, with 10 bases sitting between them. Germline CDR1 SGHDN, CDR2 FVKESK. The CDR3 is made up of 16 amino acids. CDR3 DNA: TGTGCCAGCAGCCAAGCCTCTGGAGGAGCCAAAAACATTCAGTACTTC. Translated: CASSQASGGAKNIQYF. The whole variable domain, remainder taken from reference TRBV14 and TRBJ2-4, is EAGVTQFPSHSVIEKGQTVTLRCDPISGHDNLYWYRRVMGKEIKFLLHFVKESKQDESGMPNNRFLAERTGGTYSTLKVQPAELEDSGVYFCASSQASGGAKNIQYFGAGTRLSVL.